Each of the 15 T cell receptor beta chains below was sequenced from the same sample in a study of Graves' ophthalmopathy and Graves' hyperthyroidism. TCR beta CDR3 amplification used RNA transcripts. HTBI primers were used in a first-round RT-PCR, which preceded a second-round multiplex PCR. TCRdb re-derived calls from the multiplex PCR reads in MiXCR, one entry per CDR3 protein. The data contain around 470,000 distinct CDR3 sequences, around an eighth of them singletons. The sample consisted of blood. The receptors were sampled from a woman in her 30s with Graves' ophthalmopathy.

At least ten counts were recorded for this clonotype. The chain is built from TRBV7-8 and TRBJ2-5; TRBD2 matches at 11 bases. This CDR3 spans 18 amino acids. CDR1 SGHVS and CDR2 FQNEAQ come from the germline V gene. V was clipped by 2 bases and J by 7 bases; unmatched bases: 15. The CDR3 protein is CASSLRLAGLGGFGTQYF. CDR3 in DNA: TGTGCCAGCAGCTTAAGACTAGCGGGGCTGGGGGGATTTGGGACCCAGTACTTC.

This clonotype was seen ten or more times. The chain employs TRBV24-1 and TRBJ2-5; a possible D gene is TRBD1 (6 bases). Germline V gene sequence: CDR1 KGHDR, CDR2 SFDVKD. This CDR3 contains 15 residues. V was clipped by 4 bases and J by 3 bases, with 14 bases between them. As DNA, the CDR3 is TGTGCCACCAGTGAGCAACAGGGAATTAAAGAGACCCAGTACTTC. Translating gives CATSEQQGIKETQYF.

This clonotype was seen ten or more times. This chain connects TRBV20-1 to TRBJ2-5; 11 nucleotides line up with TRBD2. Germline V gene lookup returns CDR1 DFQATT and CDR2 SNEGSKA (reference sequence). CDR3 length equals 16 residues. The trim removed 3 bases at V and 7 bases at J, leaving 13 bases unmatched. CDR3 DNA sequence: TGCAGTGCTAGTTTGCCGGGACTAGCGGTCTTGCGGACCCAGTACTTC. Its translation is CSASLPGLAVLRTQYF.

CDR3 residues: CSAALAGAEQETQYF. Here the CDR3 DNA reads TGCAGTGCTGCCCTAGCGGGGGCCGAGCAAGAGACCCAGTACTTC. The chain employs TRBV20-1 and TRBJ2-5, with 10 nucleotides matching TRBD2. The germline CDR1 and CDR2 sequences are DFQATT and SNEGSKA (reference sequence). J gave up 2 bases and V 5 bases, and 8 bases lay outside the gene matches. This CDR3 region has 15 residues.

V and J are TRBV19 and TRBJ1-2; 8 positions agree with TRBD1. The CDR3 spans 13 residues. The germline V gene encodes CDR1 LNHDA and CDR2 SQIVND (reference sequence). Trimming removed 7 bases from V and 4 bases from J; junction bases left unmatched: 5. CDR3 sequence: CASTTQGAYGYTF. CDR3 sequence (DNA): TGTGCCAGTACCACCCAGGGGGCCTATGGCTACACCTTC.

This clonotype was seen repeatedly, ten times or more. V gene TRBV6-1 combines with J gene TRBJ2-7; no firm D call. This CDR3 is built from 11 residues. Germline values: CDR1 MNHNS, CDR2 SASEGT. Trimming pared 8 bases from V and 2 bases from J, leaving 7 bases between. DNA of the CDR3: TGTGCCAGCGCAGGCCCCTACGAGCAGTACTTC. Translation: CASAGPYEQYF.

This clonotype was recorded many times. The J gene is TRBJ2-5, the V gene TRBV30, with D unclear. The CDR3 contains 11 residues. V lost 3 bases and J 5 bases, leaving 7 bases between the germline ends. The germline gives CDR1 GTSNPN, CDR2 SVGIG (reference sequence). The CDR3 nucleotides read TGTGCCTGGAGCCTTCGGGAGACCCAGTACTTC. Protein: CAWSLRETQYF. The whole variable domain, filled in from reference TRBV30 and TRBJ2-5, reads SQTIHQWPATLVQPVGSPLSLECTVEGTSNPNLYWYRQAAGRGLQLLFYSVGIGQISSEVPQNLSASRPQDRQFILSSKKLLLSDSGFYLCAWSLRETQYFGPGTRLLVL.

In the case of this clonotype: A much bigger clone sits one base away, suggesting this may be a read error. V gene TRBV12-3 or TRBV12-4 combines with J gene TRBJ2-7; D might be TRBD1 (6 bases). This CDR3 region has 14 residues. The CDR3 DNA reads TGTGTCAGCAGAGGACCTGGGACACAAGGCATCGTGGACTTC. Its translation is CVSRGPGTQGIVDF.

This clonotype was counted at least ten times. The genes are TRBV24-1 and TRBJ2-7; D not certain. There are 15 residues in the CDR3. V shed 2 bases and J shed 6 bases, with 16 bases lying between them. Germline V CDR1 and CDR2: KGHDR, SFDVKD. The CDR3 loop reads CATSDSWGTPIEQYF. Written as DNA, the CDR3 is TGTGCCACCAGTGATTCATGGGGTACCCCCATCGAGCAGTACTTC.

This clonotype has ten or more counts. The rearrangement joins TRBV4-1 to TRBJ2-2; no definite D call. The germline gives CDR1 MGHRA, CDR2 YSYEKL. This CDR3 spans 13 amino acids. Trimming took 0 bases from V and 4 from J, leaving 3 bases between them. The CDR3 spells CASSQEVTGELFF. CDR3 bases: TGCGCCAGCAGCCAAGAAGTCACCGGGGAGCTGTTTTTT.

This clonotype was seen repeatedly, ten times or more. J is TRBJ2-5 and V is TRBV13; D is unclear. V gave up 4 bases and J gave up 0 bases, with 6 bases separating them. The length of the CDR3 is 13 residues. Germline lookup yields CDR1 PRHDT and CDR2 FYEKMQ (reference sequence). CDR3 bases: TGTGCCAGCAGCTCCCGGTACCAAGAGACCCAGTACTTC. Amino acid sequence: CASSSRYQETQYF. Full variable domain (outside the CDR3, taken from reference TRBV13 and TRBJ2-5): AAGVIQSPRHLIKEKRETATLKCYPIPRHDTVYWYQQGPGQDPQFLISFYEKMQSDKGSIPDRFSAQQFSDYHSELNMSSLELGDSALYFCASSSRYQETQYFGPGTRLLVL.

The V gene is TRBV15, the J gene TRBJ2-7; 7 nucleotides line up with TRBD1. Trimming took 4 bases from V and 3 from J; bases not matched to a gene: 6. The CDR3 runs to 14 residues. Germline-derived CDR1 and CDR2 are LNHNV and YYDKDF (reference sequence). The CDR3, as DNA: TGTGCCACCAGCATCCAGGGACAGCGCTACGAGCAGTACTTC. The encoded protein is CATSIQGQRYEQYF. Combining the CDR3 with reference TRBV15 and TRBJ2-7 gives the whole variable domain DAMVIQNPRYQVTQFGKPVTLSCSQTLNHNVMYWYQQKSSQAPKLLFHYYDKDFNNEADTPDNFQSRRPNTSFCFLDIRSPGLGDTAMYLCATSIQGQRYEQYFGPGTRLTVT.

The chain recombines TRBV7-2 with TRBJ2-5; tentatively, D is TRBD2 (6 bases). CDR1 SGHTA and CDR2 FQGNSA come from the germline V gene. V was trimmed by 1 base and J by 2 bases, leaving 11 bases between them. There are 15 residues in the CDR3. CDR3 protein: CASSLVPRGQETQYF. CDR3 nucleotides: TGTGCCAGCAGCTTAGTCCCGCGGGGACAAGAGACCCAGTACTTC. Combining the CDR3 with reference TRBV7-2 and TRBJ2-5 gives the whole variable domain GAGVSQSPSNKVTEKGKDVELRCDPISGHTALYWYRQSLGQGLEFLIYFQGNSAPDKSGLPSDRFSAERTGGSVSTLTIQRTQQEDSAVYLCASSLVPRGQETQYFGPGTRLLVL.

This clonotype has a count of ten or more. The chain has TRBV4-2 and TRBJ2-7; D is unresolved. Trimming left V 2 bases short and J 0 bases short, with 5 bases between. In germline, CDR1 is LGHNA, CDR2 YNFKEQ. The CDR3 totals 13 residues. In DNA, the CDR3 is TGTGCCAGCAGCCAATCCCCCTCCTACGAGCAGTACTTC. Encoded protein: CASSQSPSYEQYF.

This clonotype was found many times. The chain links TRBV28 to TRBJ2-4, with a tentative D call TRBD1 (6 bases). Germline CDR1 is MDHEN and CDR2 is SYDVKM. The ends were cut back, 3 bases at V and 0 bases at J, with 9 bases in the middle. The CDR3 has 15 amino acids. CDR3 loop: CASSFTQGAKNIQYF. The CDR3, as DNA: TGTGCCAGCAGTTTCACACAGGGAGCCAAAAACATTCAGTACTTC.